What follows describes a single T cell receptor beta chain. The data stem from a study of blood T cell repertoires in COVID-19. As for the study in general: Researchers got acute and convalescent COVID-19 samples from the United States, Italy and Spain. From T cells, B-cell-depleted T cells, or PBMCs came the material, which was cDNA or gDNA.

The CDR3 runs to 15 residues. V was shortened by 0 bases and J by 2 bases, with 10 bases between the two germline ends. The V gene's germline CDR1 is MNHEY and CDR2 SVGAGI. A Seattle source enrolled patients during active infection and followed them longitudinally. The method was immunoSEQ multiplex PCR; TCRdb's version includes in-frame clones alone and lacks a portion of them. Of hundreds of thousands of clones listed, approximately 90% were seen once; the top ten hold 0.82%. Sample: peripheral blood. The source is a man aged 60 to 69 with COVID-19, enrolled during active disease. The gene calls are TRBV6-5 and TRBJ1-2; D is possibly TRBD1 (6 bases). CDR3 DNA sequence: TGTGCCAGCAGTTACTCGAGGCAGGGGAACTATGGCTACACCTTC. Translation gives CASSYSRQGNYGYTF.